Described below is a single TCR beta chain sequence and its context. The junction had 4 bases not matched to a gene; V was cut back by 5 bases and J by 0 bases. The CDR3 extends over 15 amino acids. Germline loops: CDR1 SEHNR, CDR2 FQNEAQ (reference sequence). These data belong to a study of blood T cell repertoires in COVID-19. Background on the study: The samples span acute and convalescent COVID-19 from the United States, Italy and Spain. PBMCs, B-cell-depleted T cells, or T cells were the source of the cDNA or gDNA that made up the material.

Per the original methods: From reference gene primer amplification, estimates of nucleated cell counts were derived. Clones were sequenced by immunoSEQ multiplex PCR, and TCRdb holds only the in-frame ones, with some missing. V and J calls plus clone size are reproduced from that table; the DNA served to infer D and trimming. The sample includes fewer than 110,000 clones, about three quarters seen only once; the top ten take 4% to 5.5%. The clonotype comes from a man between 65 and 79 years old with acute or convalescent COVID-19. The chain is built from TRBV7-9 and TRBJ2-1; 7 bases line up with TRBD2. Sequenced: peripheral blood. CDR3 in DNA: TGTGCCAGCAGCCCTAGCGGTATCTCCTACAATGAGCAGTTCTTC. Translating gives CASSPSGISYNEQFF.